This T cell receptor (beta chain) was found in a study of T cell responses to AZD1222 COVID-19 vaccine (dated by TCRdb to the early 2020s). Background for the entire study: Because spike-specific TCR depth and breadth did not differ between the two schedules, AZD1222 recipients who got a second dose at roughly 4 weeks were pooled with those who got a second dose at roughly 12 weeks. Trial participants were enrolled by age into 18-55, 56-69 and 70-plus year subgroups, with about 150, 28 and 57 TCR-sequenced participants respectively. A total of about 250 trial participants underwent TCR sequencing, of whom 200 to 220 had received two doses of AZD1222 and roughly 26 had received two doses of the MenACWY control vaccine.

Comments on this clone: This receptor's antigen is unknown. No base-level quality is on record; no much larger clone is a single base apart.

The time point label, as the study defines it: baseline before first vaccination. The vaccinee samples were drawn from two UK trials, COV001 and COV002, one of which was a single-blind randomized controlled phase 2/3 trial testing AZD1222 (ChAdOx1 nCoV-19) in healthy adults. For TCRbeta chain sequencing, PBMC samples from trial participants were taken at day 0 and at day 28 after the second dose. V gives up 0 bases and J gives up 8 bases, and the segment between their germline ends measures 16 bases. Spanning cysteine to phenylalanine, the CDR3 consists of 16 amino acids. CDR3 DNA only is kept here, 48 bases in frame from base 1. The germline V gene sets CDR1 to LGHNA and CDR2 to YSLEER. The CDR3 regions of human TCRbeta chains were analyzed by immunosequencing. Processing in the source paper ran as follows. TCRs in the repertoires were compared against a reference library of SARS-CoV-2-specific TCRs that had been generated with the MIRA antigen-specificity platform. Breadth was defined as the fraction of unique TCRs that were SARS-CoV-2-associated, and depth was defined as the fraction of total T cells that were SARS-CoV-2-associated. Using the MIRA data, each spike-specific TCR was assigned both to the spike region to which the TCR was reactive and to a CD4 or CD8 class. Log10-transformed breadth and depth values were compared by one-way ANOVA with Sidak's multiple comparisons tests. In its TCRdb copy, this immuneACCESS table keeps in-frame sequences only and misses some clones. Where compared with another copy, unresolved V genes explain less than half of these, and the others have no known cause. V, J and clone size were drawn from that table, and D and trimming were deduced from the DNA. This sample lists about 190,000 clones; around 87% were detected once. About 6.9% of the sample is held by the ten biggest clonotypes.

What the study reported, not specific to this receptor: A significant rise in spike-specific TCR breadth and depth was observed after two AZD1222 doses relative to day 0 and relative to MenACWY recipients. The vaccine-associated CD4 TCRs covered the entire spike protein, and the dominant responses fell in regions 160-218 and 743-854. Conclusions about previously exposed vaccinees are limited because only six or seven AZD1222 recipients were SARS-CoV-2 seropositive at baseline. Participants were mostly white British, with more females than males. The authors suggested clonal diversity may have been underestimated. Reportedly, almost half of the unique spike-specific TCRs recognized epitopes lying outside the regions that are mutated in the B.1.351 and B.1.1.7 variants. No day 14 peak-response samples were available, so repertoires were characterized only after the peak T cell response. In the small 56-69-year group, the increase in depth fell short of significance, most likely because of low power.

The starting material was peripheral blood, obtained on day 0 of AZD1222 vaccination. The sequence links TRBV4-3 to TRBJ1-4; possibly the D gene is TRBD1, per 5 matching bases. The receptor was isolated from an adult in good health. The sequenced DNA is TGCGCCAGCAGCCAAGATATGACAGTACTGGGGGAAAAACTGTTTTTT. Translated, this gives CASSQDMTVLGEKLFF.